This TCR beta chain comes out of a study of CD8+CD57+ T cells in acquired aplastic anemia. The overall study: Sorted CD4+ plus CD8+ cells gave DNA averaging about 3 ug. Overall study results and limits: CD8+ Simpson's diversity did not differ significantly between patients and controls. The study identified roughly 31 CD8+ CDR3 sequences shared by patients and controls.

Worth noting for this clonotype: What it binds is not known.

Selection for sequencing was limited to patients who had shown CD8+CD57+ cell expansion by flow cytometry. Germline CDR1 reads ENHRY; CDR2 reads SYGVKD. The CDR3 is made up of 13 amino acids. Trimming removed 9 bases from V and 3 bases from J, with 14 bases in between. The use of genomic DNA as template underpinned the TCR beta VDJ and CDR3 profiling. TCRdb redid the calling of the reads with MiXCR, one entry per CDR3 protein. The table records 150,000 to 200,000 distinct CDR3 sequences, about three fifths of them present only once. The sequence was collected from a human donor with aplastic anemia. This chain joins TRBV10-3 and TRBJ1-1, with unresolved D. Specimen: sorted CD4+, CD8+, or CD8+CD57+ T cells (not recorded which) from PBMCs. CDR3: CAIRRPGDTEAFF. Here the CDR3 DNA reads TGTGCCATTAGAAGGCCTGGTGACACTGAAGCTTTCTTT.